These 15 T cell receptor beta chains were all obtained from the same sample, sequenced in a study of regulatory T cells in long-lasting Graves disease. The time point is: newly diagnosed GD, antithyroid drugs for less than 3 months. Isolated PBMC RNA provided the starting material for the TCR library. CDR3 regions were amplified by Arm-PCR using iRepertoire HTBI primers to build TCR beta libraries. TCRdb reprocessed the multiplex PCR reads via MiXCR and lists one record per CDR3 protein. The sample holds 300,000 to 400,000 distinct CDR3 sequences, under 20% seen once. The starting material was peripheral blood mononuclear cells (PBMCs), obtained at new diagnosis, from a patient treated with antithyroid drugs. These receptor sequences come from a female donor with Graves disease.

This clonotype was seen many times. This rearrangement joins TRBV4-2 to TRBJ2-1, with unresolved D. Trimming cost V 0 bases and J 5 bases, with 5 bases left between them. CDR1 LGHNA and CDR2 YNFKEQ come from the germline V gene. The CDR3 covers 13 residues. The CDR3 spells CASSQETDNEQFF. CDR3 nucleotide sequence: TGTGCCAGCAGCCAAGAGACCGACAATGAGCAGTTCTTC.

This clonotype was seen only a few times. The V and J genes are TRBV11-3 and TRBJ2-7; tentatively, D is TRBD2 (6 bases). Trimming shortened V by 6 bases and J by 2 bases, and 17 bases separated the two germline ends. The CDR3 contains 15 residues. Germline CDR1 is SGHNT and CDR2 is YENEEA. CDR3 in DNA: TGTGCCAGCAGGAACTCGGGGGAGTGGCCCTACGAGCAGTACTTC. It yields the protein CASRNSGEWPYEQYF.

The table lists this clonotype with a count of one. J is TRBJ1-2 and V is TRBV27, with 7 positions matching TRBD1. Germline CDR1 MNHEY, CDR2 SMNVEV (reference sequence). The CDR3 runs to 18 residues. V shed 6 bases, J shed 4 bases, and the junction held 20 bases outside the gene matches. CDR3 coding DNA: TGTGCCAGCAGCCCTACGGGACAGTCTTGGTTTCGGGGCTATGGCTACACCTTC. The encoded protein is CASSPTGQSWFRGYGYTF.

This clonotype was seen many times. J is TRBJ2-5 and V is TRBV13, with 11 bases fitting TRBD2. V was clipped by 5 bases and J by 0 bases; unmatched bases: 8. Germline-derived CDR1 and CDR2 are PRHDT and FYEKMQ (reference sequence). The length of the CDR3 is 17 residues. The CDR3 nucleotides are TGTGCCAGCAGCAGCCGCACTAGCGGGAGCGACCAAGAGACCCAGTACTTC. This gives the protein CASSSRTSGSDQETQYF.

In this sample, this clonotype turned up a few times. The chain has TRBV28 and TRBJ2-3; TRBD2 matches at 12 bases. Germline CDR1 MDHEN, CDR2 SYDVKM. V dropped 5 bases and J dropped 5; count of bases not matched to a gene: 8. The CDR3 totals 16 residues. The CDR3 protein is CASSLSSGRALDTQYF. CDR3 coding DNA: TGTGCCAGCAGTCTGTCTAGCGGGAGGGCCTTAGATACGCAGTATTTT. Full variable domain (outside the CDR3, taken from reference TRBV28 and TRBJ2-3): DVKVTQSSRYLVKRTGEKVFLECVQDMDHENMFWYRQDPGLGLRLIYFSYDVKMKEKGDIPEGYSVSREKKERFSLILESASTNQTSMYLCASSLSSGRALDTQYFGPGTRLTVL.

This clonotype was seen more than once but under ten times. The chain employs TRBV20-1 and TRBJ2-3; 9 nucleotides agree with TRBD2. The CDR3 covers 15 residues. Germline CDR1 DFQATT, CDR2 SNEGSKA (reference sequence). Trimming removed 5 bases from V and 0 bases from J; junction bases left unmatched: 6. CDR3 nucleotide sequence: TGCAGTGCTTCTGAGCGGGAGGCCAGCACAGATACGCAGTATTTT. Translation gives CSASEREASTDTQYF.

This clonotype was picked up many times. V and J are TRBV11-3 and TRBJ2-1; D remains unclear. Germline assignment: CDR1 SGHNT and CDR2 YENEEA. The CDR3 loop spans 13 amino acids. The V end lost 0 bases, the J end lost 5 bases, and 5 bases lay between the germline ends. The CDR3 nucleotides are TGTGCCAGCAGCTTAGAGACTCACAATGAGCAGTTCTTC. Encoded protein: CASSLETHNEQFF.

The chain links TRBV19 to TRBJ1-5; D might be TRBD1 (6 bases). From germline, CDR1 is LNHDA and CDR2 SQIVND (reference sequence). The CDR3 has 15 residues. With 1 base removed from V and 6 bases from J, the gap between germline ends came to 13 bases. The CDR3 DNA sequence: TGTGCCAGTAGTATAGTTAGGGGGGTCAGTCAGCCCCAGCATTTT. It translates to CASSIVRGVSQPQHF.

At least ten counts were recorded for this clonotype. The rearrangement joins TRBV12-3 or TRBV12-4 to TRBJ1-2; a possible D gene is TRBD1 (6 bases). The CDR3 covers 14 residues. With 4 bases removed from V and 5 bases from J, the gap between germline ends came to 14 bases. As DNA, the CDR3 is TGTGCCAGCAGTTCTGGACAGTGGGGATATGGCTACACCTTC. Amino acids: CASSSGQWGYGYTF.

Points on this clonotype: With a much larger clone just one base away, this may be a read error. The genes are TRBV12-3 or TRBV12-4 and TRBJ2-1, with 11 bases that match TRBD2. This CDR3 is 16 amino acids long. The CDR3 reads CASSYVAGGPLETRYF. CDR3 DNA: TGTGCCAGCAGTTACGTAGCGGGAGGGCCCCTAGAGACCCGGTACTTC.

The CDR3 region is CATAGTGPLEQYF. CDR3 in DNA: TGTGCCACCGCCGGGACAGGGCCCTTGGAGCAGTACTTC. This chain connects TRBV19 to TRBJ2-7; 9 nucleotides match TRBD1. The CDR3 covers 13 residues. V shed 10 bases, J shed 7 bases, and the junction held 11 bases outside the gene matches. Germline assignment: CDR1 LNHDA and CDR2 SQIVND (reference sequence).

The chain combines TRBV12-3 or TRBV12-4 with TRBJ1-1; D unclear. V was pared by 3 bases and J by 2 bases, with 7 bases between. The CDR3 length is 13 residues. DNA for the CDR3: TGTGCCAGCAGTTTTGAATTAAACACTGAAGCTTTCTTT. It is translated as CASSFELNTEAFF.

The table lists this clonotype with many counts. The V and J genes are TRBV18 and TRBJ2-5, with D hard to call. Germline loops: CDR1 KGHSH, CDR2 LQKENI. V gave up 6 bases and J gave up 5 bases, with 10 bases separating them. This CDR3 spans 12 amino acids. CDR3 bases: TGTGCCAGCTCGAAGGCAATTGAGACCCAGTACTTC. This encodes CASSKAIETQYF.

This clonotype was detected many times. The chain joins TRBV7-9 to TRBJ2-7; TRBD2 matches at 8 bases. This CDR3 has 14 residues. The V and J ends lost 5 bases and 6 bases, in that order; junction bases with no gene match: 9. In germline, CDR1 is SEHNR, CDR2 FQNEAQ (reference sequence). The CDR3, as DNA: TGTGCCAGCAGCCATCCCCCGGGAGGGGCCGAGCAGTACTTC. Its protein product is CASSHPPGGAEQYF. Using reference TRBV7-9 and TRBJ2-7 for the parts outside the CDR3, the full variable domain is DTGVSQNPRHKITKRGQNVTFRCDPISEHNRLYWYRQTLGQGPEFLTYFQNEAQLEKSRLLSDRFSAERPKGSFSTLEIQRTEQGDSAMYLCASSHPPGGAEQYFGPGTRLTVT.

This clonotype has only a few counts. This chain uses TRBV19 with TRBJ1-1; no reliable D call. V was trimmed by 5 bases and J by 3 bases, leaving 10 bases between them. Germline V gene sequence: CDR1 LNHDA, CDR2 SQIVND (reference sequence). The CDR3 is 13 residues long. The CDR3 loop is CASSSSMYTEAFF. CDR3 bases: TGTGCCAGTAGTTCAAGTATGTACACTGAAGCTTTCTTT. Based on the CDR3 plus reference TRBV19 and TRBJ1-1, the full variable domain is DGGITQSPKYLFRKEGQNVTLSCEQNLNHDAMYWYRQDPGQGLRLIYYSQIVNDFQKGDIAEGYSVSREKKESFPLTVTSAQKNPTAFYLCASSSSMYTEAFFGQGTRLTVV.